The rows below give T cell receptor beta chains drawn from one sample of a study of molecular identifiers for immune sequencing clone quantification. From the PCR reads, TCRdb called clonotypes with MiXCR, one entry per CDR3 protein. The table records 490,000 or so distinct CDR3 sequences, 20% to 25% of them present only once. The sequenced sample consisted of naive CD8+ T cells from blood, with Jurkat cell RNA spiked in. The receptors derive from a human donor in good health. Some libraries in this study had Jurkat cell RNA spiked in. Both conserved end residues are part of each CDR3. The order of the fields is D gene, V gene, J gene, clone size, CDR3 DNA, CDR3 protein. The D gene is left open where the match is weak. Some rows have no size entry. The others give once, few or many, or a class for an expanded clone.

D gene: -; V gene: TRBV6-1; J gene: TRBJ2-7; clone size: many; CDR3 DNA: TGTGCCAGCAGTGACGGATACGAGCAGTACTTC; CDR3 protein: CASSDGYEQYF
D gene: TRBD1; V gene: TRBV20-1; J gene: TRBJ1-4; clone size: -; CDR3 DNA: TGCAGTGCTAGTCATGGACAGGGAAGAGGTGAAAAACCGTTTTTT; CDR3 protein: CSASHGQGRGEKPFF
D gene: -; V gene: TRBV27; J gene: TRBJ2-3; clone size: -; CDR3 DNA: TGTGCCGGCAGTTTTTTTCACAGGGTCACAGATACGCAGTATTTT; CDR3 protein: CAGSFFHRVTDTQYF
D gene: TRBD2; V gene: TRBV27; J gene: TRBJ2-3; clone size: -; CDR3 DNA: TGTGCCTCCCTCGTGCGGGGGGGCGGGGATACGCAGTATTTT; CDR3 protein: CASLVRGGGDTQYF
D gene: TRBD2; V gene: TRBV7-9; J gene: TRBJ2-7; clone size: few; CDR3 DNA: TGTGCCAGCAGAACCGCGGGACTAGCGTCGTACGAGCAGTACTTC; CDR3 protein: CASRTAGLASYEQYF
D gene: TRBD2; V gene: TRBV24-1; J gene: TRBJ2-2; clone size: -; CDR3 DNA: TGTGCCACCAGTGATTTGCCCGCGGGAGGGCCCACCGGGGAGCTGTTTTTT; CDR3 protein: CATSDLPAGGPTGELFF
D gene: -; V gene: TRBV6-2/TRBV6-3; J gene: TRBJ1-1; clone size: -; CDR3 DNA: TGTGCCACCACCGCGGGGATAGGGGACACTGAAGCTTTCTTT; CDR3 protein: CATTAGIGDTEAFF
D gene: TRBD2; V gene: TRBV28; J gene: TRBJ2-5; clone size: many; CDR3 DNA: TGTGCCAGCAGTTTAGGGGCGGGAGGGCCCCAAGAGACCCAGTACTTC; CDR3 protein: CASSLGAGGPQETQYF
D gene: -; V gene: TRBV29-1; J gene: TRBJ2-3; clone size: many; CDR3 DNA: TGCAGCGCTGACTATCCTAGCACAGATACGCAGTATTTT; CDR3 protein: CSADYPSTDTQYF
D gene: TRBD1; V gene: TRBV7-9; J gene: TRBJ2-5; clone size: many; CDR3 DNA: TGTGCCAGCAGCTTAATTGGGACAGGGGAATTAGAGACCCAGTACTTC; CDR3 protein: CASSLIGTGELETQYF
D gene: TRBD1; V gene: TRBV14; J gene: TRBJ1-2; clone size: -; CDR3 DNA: TGTGCCAGCAGCAAAACAGGGGACGGTGACTATGGCTACGCCTTC; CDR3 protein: CASSKTGDGDYGYAF
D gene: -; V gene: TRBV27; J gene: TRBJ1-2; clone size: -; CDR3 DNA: TGTGCCAGCAGCCCTGGGGCGATCATTTATGGCTACACCTTC; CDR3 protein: CASSPGAIIYGYTF
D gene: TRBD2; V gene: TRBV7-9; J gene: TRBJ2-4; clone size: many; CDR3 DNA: TGTGCCAGCAGCTCAAGCGGGGGGCGGGGGAACATTCAGTACTTC; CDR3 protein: CASSSSGGRGNIQYF
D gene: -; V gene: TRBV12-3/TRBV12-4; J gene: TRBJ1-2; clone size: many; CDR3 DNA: TGTGCCAGCAGTTTAGTGACAGCCTATGGCTACACCTTC; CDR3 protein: CASSLVTAYGYTF
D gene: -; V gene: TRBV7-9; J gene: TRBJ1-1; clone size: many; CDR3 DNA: TGTGCCAGCAGCTTAATGTCGGTCACGAACACTGAAGCTTTCTTT; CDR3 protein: CASSLMSVTNTEAFF
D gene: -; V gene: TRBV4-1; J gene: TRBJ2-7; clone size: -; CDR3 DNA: TGCGCCAGCAGCCAAGATCCCGGTTTCTACGAGCAGTACTTC; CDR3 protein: CASSQDPGFYEQYF
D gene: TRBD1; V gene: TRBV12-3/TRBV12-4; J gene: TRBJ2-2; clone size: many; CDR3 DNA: TGTGCCAGCTCGGGACAGGGGATGGCCGGGGAGCTGTTTTTT; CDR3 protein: CASSGQGMAGELFF
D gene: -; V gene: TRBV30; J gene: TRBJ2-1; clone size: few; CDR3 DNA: TGTGCCTGGAGTTCCCAAGGCTGGGACTTACTCTTC; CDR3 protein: CAWSSQGWDLLF
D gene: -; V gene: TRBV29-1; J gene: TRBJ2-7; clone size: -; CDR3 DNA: TGCAGCGTTGAAATTCCGGAACACCGAACCTACGAGCAGTACTTC; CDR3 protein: CSVEIPEHRTYEQYF
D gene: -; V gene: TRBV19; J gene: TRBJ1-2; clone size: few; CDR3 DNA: TGTGCCAGTAGTATTCGGGGCGGCGGCTATGGCTACACCTTC; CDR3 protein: CASSIRGGGYGYTF
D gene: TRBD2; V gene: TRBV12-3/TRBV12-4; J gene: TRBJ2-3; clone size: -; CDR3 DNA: TGTGCCAGCAGTTTAGTTCGCGGGAGGAGCACAGATACGCAGTATTTT; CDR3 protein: CASSLVRGRSTDTQYF
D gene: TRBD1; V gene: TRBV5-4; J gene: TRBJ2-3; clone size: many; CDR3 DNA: TGTGCCAGCAGCATCGGACAGGGGAAGGGCACAGATACGCAGTATTTT; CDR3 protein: CASSIGQGKGTDTQYF
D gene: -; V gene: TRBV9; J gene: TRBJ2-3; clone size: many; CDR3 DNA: TGTGCCAGCAGCGGACACAAGAGCACAGATACGCAGTATTTT; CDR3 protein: CASSGHKSTDTQYF